These 29 T cell receptor beta chains share one sample of origin, sequenced in a study of T-cell reconstitution after alpha-beta-depleted transplantation in children. The TCRbeta library was prepared with unique molecular identifiers. TCRdb independently ran MiXCR on the PCR reads; one entry per CDR3 protein. Counted here are approximately 45,000 distinct CDR3 sequences, roughly 50% occurring once; the ten biggest clones make up around two fifths. The sample was peripheral blood, taken before TCRalphabeta/CD19-depleted stem cell transplant. The origin of the receptors is a boy under three years old with SCID, due to receive a stem cell transplant.

The chain is built from TRBV5-1 and TRBJ2-5; no clear D gene. CDR1 and CDR2 (germline): SGHRS, YFSETQ. Trimming took 3 bases from V and 1 from J, leaving 4 bases between them. The CDR3 has 12 amino acids. The CDR3 nucleotides are TGCGCCAGCAGCTCGACCCAAGAGACCCAGTACTTC. This translates into CASSSTQETQYF.

The gene calls are TRBV5-1 and TRBJ1-3, with 10 bases matching TRBD1. Germline V lookup: CDR1 SGHRS, CDR2 YFSETQ. Unmatched junction bases numbered 4, after V lost 4 bases and J lost 3 bases. CDR3 length equals 15 residues. CDR3 loop: CASSPRTGGGNTIYF. Written as DNA, the CDR3 is TGCGCCAGCAGCCCGAGGACAGGGGGTGGAAACACCATATATTTT.

In this sample, this clonotype turned up a few times. This chain connects TRBV5-6 to TRBJ2-7; 10 bases match TRBD2. The germline V gene has CDR1 SGHDT and CDR2 YYEEEE. The CDR3 length is 15 residues. The J segment lost 2 bases and the V segment lost 2 bases, leaving 4 bases of the junction unmatched. The CDR3: CASSLTSGTPYEQYF. The CDR3 nucleotides are TGTGCCAGCAGCTTAACTAGCGGGACCCCCTACGAGCAGTACTTC.

This clonotype was detected ten times or more. V gene TRBV7-9 combines with J gene TRBJ2-2; D gene ambiguous. CDR1 SEHNR and CDR2 FQNEAQ come from the germline V gene (reference sequence). The CDR3 consists of 11 residues. The V gene lost 4 bases and the J gene lost 8 bases, with 5 bases spanning the gap. The DNA for the CDR3 is TGTGCCAGCAGCTCGGTGGGGGAGCTGTTTTTT. Its translation: CASSSVGELFF.

The chain has TRBV6-1 and TRBJ1-2; D unresolved. Germline V gene data show CDR1 as MNHNS and CDR2 as SASEGT. The germline V and J ends were trimmed by 8 bases and 2 bases, with 18 bases remaining between them. CDR3 length: 15 amino acids. The DNA for the CDR3 is TGTGCCAGCCACGGGCCGGTCTTAGGGAACTATGGCTACACCTTC. It yields the protein CASHGPVLGNYGYTF.

This chain connects TRBV5-1 to TRBJ2-5, with D tentatively TRBD2 (5 bases). V was pared by 5 bases and J by 4 bases, with 12 bases between. Germline CDR1 and CDR2: SGHRS and YFSETQ. The CDR3 loop spans 13 amino acids. DNA of the CDR3: TGCGCCAGCAGGTCAGCGGTTGGAGAGACCCAGTACTTC. Encoded protein: CASRSAVGETQYF.

There are many counts of this clonotype. CDR3 DNA sequence: TGTGCCAGCAGCGTAGTACCGGGGGAACCGCATAATTCACCCCTCCACTTT. It is translated as CASSVVPGEPHNSPLHF. The J gene is TRBJ1-6, the V gene TRBV9; tentative D call: TRBD1 (5 bases). Germline lookup yields CDR1 SGDLS and CDR2 YYNGEE. This CDR3 is 17 amino acids long. Trimming removed 0 bases from V and 5 bases from J, with 15 bases in between.

This clonotype appeared many times. This chain connects TRBV7-9 to TRBJ2-3; D possibly corresponds to TRBD1 (6 bases). CDR3 length equals 13 residues. V lost 5 bases and J lost 5, with 11 bases in between. Germline V gives CDR1 SEHNR, CDR2 FQNEAQ (reference sequence). The CDR3 DNA sequence: TGTGCCAGCAGCGGGCAGGGGTTAGATACGCAGTATTTT. Amino acid sequence: CASSGQGLDTQYF. Full variable domain (remainder filled in from reference TRBV7-9 and TRBJ2-3): DTGVSQNPRHKITKRGQNVTFRCDPISEHNRLYWYRQTLGQGPEFLTYFQNEAQLEKSRLLSDRFSAERPKGSFSTLEIQRTEQGDSAMYLCASSGQGLDTQYFGPGTRLTVL.

In this sample, this clonotype turned up a few times. The V and J genes are TRBV6-1 and TRBJ2-1; 7 nucleotides agree with TRBD2. After removal of 2 bases from V and 4 bases from J, the junction contained 5 bases not matched to a gene. Germline CDR1 is MNHNS and CDR2 is SASEGT. The CDR3 runs to 15 residues. The CDR3 loop reads CASSERLADYNEQFF. The CDR3 DNA sequence: TGTGCCAGCAGTGAAAGACTAGCCGATTACAATGAGCAGTTCTTC.

This sequence joins TRBV15 and TRBJ1-1, with a possible D match to TRBD1 (5 bases). The V and J ends lost 1 base and 6 bases respectively, with 15 bases between them. This CDR3 has 15 residues. The germline CDR1 and CDR2 sequences are LNHNV and YYDKDF (reference sequence). The DNA for the CDR3 is TGTGCCACCAGCAGAGGAGGATCAGGGTCGGCTGAAGCTTTCTTT. Protein sequence: CATSRGGSGSAEAFF. Full variable domain (missing parts from reference TRBV15 and TRBJ1-1): DAMVIQNPRYQVTQFGKPVTLSCSQTLNHNVMYWYQQKSSQAPKLLFHYYDKDFNNEADTPDNFQSRRPNTSFCFLDIRSPGLGDTAMYLCATSRGGSGSAEAFFGQGTRLTVV.

This clonotype is a singleton in its sample. This chain connects TRBV13 to TRBJ2-2, with D possibly being TRBD1 (6 bases). V lost 5 bases to trimming and J lost 4 bases, with 14 bases between them. The CDR3 sequence is 15 residues long. The germline V gene encodes CDR1 PRHDT and CDR2 FYEKMQ (reference sequence). In DNA form, the CDR3 reads TGTGCCAGCAGCCCCCCACAGGGTGGCACCGGGGAGCTGTTTTTT. It codes for CASSPPQGGTGELFF.

This clonotype was seen more than once but under ten times. The chain uses TRBV19 and TRBJ2-2; TRBD1 matches 10 bases. V shed 7 bases, J shed 3 bases, and the junction held 5 bases outside the gene matches. Germline V gene sequence: CDR1 LNHDA, CDR2 SQIVND (reference sequence). The length of the CDR3 is 15 residues. The CDR3 region has the DNA TGTGCCAGTACCAGGACAGGGGGGTACACCGGGGAGCTGTTTTTT. Its protein product is CASTRTGGYTGELFF.

The genes are TRBV9 and TRBJ2-5, with 9 bases lining up with TRBD2. After removal of 3 bases from V and 4 bases from J, the junction contained 4 bases not matched to a gene. Germline CDR1 is SGDLS and CDR2 is YYNGEE. The CDR3 runs 14 residues. Here the CDR3 reads CASSGGGALETQYF. The CDR3 region has the DNA TGTGCCAGCAGCGGCGGGGGGGCCCTAGAGACCCAGTACTTC.

V gene TRBV5-1 combines with J gene TRBJ1-1; 7 bases fit TRBD1. This CDR3 region has 12 residues. In germline, CDR1 is SGHRS, CDR2 YFSETQ. V dropped 4 bases and J dropped 8; count of bases not matched to a gene: 5. CDR3 DNA: TGCGCCAGCAGCCTCCGGACAGGCGAAGCTTTCTTT. This gives the protein CASSLRTGEAFF.

V is TRBV7-2 and J is TRBJ1-3; tentatively, D is TRBD1 (6 bases). Deletions cut 5 bases from V and 4 bases from J, with 12 bases between. The CDR3 runs to 14 residues. In germline, CDR1 is SGHTA, CDR2 FQGNSA. The CDR3 DNA is TGTGCCAGCAGCCAAAGGGGGTGGGGAAACACCATATATTTT. This codes for CASSQRGWGNTIYF.

This clonotype was seen at least ten times. The chain recombines TRBV7-3 with TRBJ2-3; D is perhaps TRBD1 (6 bases). Trimming pared 5 bases from V and 2 bases from J, leaving 14 bases between. The germline gives CDR1 SGHTA, CDR2 FQGTGA. The CDR3 sequence is 15 residues long. CDR3 nucleotide sequence: TGTGCCAGCAGCCCCGACTCAGGGGCCACAGATACGCAGTATTTT. It is translated as CASSPDSGATDTQYF.

The chain has TRBV7-8 and TRBJ2-7, with D perhaps matching TRBD1 or TRBD2 (5 bases each). The CDR3 is 15 residues long. Germline values: CDR1 SGHVS, CDR2 FQNEAQ. The V and J ends lost 0 bases and 5 bases respectively, with 14 bases between them. The DNA for the CDR3 is TGTGCCAGCAGCTTAGCCGGGGCCGGCAGGCACGAGCAGTACTTC. Amino acid sequence: CASSLAGAGRHEQYF.

This clonotype was seen a handful of times. CDR3 nucleotides: TGTGCCAGCAGTTCCCTTGACAGTCAAGAGACCCAGTACTTC. Translating gives CASSSLDSQETQYF. This chain connects TRBV27 to TRBJ2-5; D may be TRBD1 (5 bases). Germline CDR1 is MNHEY and CDR2 is SMNVEV (reference sequence). V gave up 4 bases and J gave up 2 bases, with 11 bases separating them. The CDR3 has 14 residues.

The chain has TRBV13 and TRBJ2-1; 9 bases align to TRBD2. Trimming removed 9 bases from V and 3 bases from J; junction bases left unmatched: 9. Looked up from germline, CDR1 is PRHDT and CDR2 is FYEKMQ (reference sequence). The CDR3 is 15 residues long. CDR3 sequence (DNA): TGTGCCAGTATAAAGCGGGGGGAAAACTACAATGAGCAGTTCTTC. Its protein product is CASIKRGENYNEQFF. The full variable domain, rest sourced from reference TRBV13 and TRBJ2-1, is AAGVIQSPRHLIKEKRETATLKCYPIPRHDTVYWYQQGPGQDPQFLISFYEKMQSDKGSIPDRFSAQQFSDYHSELNMSSLELGDSALYFCASIKRGENYNEQFFGPGTRLTVL.

Only a few counts were recorded for this clonotype. The V and J genes are TRBV6-5 and TRBJ1-5; D is unresolved. CDR3 length: 10 amino acids. Germline V lookup: CDR1 MNHEY, CDR2 SVGAGI. The CDR3 loop is CAAGNQPQHF. CDR3 nucleotides: TGTGCGGCAGGCAATCAGCCCCAGCATTTT.

This clonotype was detected many times. The chain's CDR3 is CASSLGLAGVNEQFF. The CDR3 DNA reads as TGTGCCAGCAGCTTAGGACTAGCGGGGGTTAATGAGCAGTTCTTC. The gene calls are TRBV7-6 and TRBJ2-1; 12 bases fit TRBD2. V trimming: 1 base; J trimming: 7 bases; junction bases outside the gene matches: 2. The V gene's germline CDR1 is SGHVS and CDR2 FNYEAQ. CDR3 size: 15 residues. Based on the CDR3 plus reference TRBV7-6 and TRBJ2-1, the full variable domain is GAGVSQSPRYKVTKRGQDVALRCDPISGHVSLYWYRQALGQGPEFLTYFNYEAQQDKSGLPNDRFSAERPEGSISTLTIQRTEQRDSAMYRCASSLGLAGVNEQFFGPGTRLTVL.

V gene TRBV7-6 combines with J gene TRBJ2-7, with a weak D call TRBD1 (5 bases). The CDR3 covers 13 residues. With 1 base removed from V and 9 bases from J, the gap between germline ends came to 13 bases. Germline CDR1 reads SGHVS; CDR2 reads FNYEAQ. CDR3 bases: TGTGCCAGCAGCTTAGGTACAGGCCGCGTGCAGTACTTC. This translates into CASSLGTGRVQYF.

The V gene is TRBV5-6, the J gene TRBJ2-3, with TRBD2 matching over 8 bases. Germline trimming cut 0 bases from V and 5 bases from J; bases unmatched to any gene: 8. The CDR3 has 16 amino acids. Germline CDR1 reads SGHDT; CDR2 reads YYEEEE. The CDR3 sequence: CASSLGGGGPGDTQYF. The CDR3 DNA sequence: TGTGCCAGCAGCTTGGGAGGCGGGGGGCCGGGAGATACGCAGTATTTT.

For the CDR3, the DNA is TGCAGTGCTGACGGTCAGGGGGGGAACACTGAAGCTTTCTTT. Its protein product is CSADGQGGNTEAFF. The genes are TRBV20-1 and TRBJ1-1; 7 positions agree with TRBD1. The CDR3 totals 14 residues. The V segment lost 5 bases and the J segment 1 base; nucleotides outside the gene matches: 7. Germline V gene lookup returns CDR1 DFQATT and CDR2 SNEGSKA (reference sequence).

This clonotype was detected a few times. This rearrangement joins TRBV10-1 to TRBJ2-4; 11 bases align to TRBD1. CDR1 and CDR2 (germline): WNHNN, SYGVQD (reference sequence). CDR3 length equals 15 residues. Trimming at V came to 2 bases and at J to 6 bases, leaving 3 bases not matched to a gene. CDR3 nucleotides: TGCGCCAGCAGTGAGGCGGGACAGGGGGGAAACATTCAGTACTTC. Translating it yields CASSEAGQGGNIQYF.

The table lists this clonotype with a few counts. V gene TRBV7-2 combines with J gene TRBJ2-3; 7 nucleotides align to TRBD1. CDR1 SGHTA and CDR2 FQGNSA come from the germline V gene. This CDR3 contains 14 residues. Trimming at V came to 5 bases and at J to 3 bases, leaving 5 bases not matched to a gene. For the CDR3, the DNA is TGTGCCAGCAGCCCCGACAGGGATACAGATACGCAGTATTTT. It specifies CASSPDRDTDTQYF.

Many counts were recorded for this clonotype. This chain uses TRBV5-5 with TRBJ2-2; D is possibly TRBD2 (5 bases). Deletions cut 3 bases from V and 3 bases from J, with 12 bases between. Germline-derived CDR1 and CDR2 are SGHKS and YYEKEE (reference sequence). This CDR3 comprises 15 residues. The CDR3 coding sequence is TGTGCCAGCAGCTACGACCCCGGGGACACCGGGGAGCTGTTTTTT. Residues: CASSYDPGDTGELFF. The whole variable domain, remainder taken from reference TRBV5-5 and TRBJ2-2, is DAGVTQSPTHLIKTRGQQVTLRCSPISGHKSVSWYQQVLGQGPQFIFQYYEKEERGRGNFPDRFSARQFPNYSSELNVNALLLGDSALYLCASSYDPGDTGELFFGEGSRLTVL.

The chain employs TRBV6-1 and TRBJ1-2; D remains ambiguous. The V gene lost 8 bases and the J gene lost 8 bases, with 12 bases spanning the gap. The germline CDR1 and CDR2 sequences are MNHNS and SASEGT. The CDR3 extends over 11 amino acids. Here the CDR3 reads CASGGLRGYTF. As DNA, the CDR3 is TGTGCCAGCGGTGGACTTCGCGGCTACACCTTC.

The chain is built from TRBV27 and TRBJ2-5, with D perhaps TRBD2 (5 bases). The CDR3 sequence is 18 residues long. V was trimmed by 5 bases and J by 5 bases, leaving 27 bases between them. Germline values: CDR1 MNHEY, CDR2 SMNVEV (reference sequence). The CDR3 loop reads CASSQTSPQGSLWETQYF. The CDR3 DNA follows: TGTGCCAGCAGTCAGACCTCACCCCAAGGGAGCCTGTGGGAGACCCAGTACTTC.